These 5 T cell receptor beta chains originate from one sample sequenced in a study of beta chain features in type 1 diabetes. These TCRs' antigens remain unknown. The authors reverse transcribed all of the isolated RNA, so sequencing captured expressed TCRB transcripts. Measured with immunoSEQ multiplex PCR; TCRdb has only the in-frame clones, and not every one. The repertoire consists of almost 350,000 clones, with over 7% occurring once and the leading ten covering approximately 1%. Whole-study findings and limits: Within each of all four CD4+ subsets, Type 1 diabetes patients had TCRB CDR3s that were moderately but significantly shorter.

The sequenced sample was central memory CD4+ T cells from blood. These receptors were taken from a young man with type 1 diabetes.

The chain combines TRBV6-1 with TRBJ2-6; D is unresolved. The CDR3 spans 13 residues. Trimming took off 8 bases at V and 0 bases at J, with 5 bases between the two ends. The V gene's germline CDR1 is MNHNS and CDR2 SASEGT. The CDR3 DNA sequence: TGTGCCAGCCACCGCTCTGGGGCCAACGTCCTGACTTTC. This sequence encodes CASHRSGANVLTF.

The chain uses TRBV11-2 and TRBJ2-1; D call uncertain. Germline loops: CDR1 SGHAT, CDR2 FQNNGV. The V gene lost 6 bases and the J gene lost 11 bases, with 11 bases spanning the gap. The CDR3 spans 11 residues. CDR3 sequence (DNA): TGTGCCAGCAGGCAGACCTCTAAGCAGTTCTTC. It specifies CASRQTSKQFF.

This clone was detected a few times. The CDR3 region is CASSGQGHTEAFF. The CDR3 region has the DNA TGTGCCAGCAGCGGACAGGGACACACTGAAGCTTTCTTT. This chain uses TRBV9 with TRBJ1-1; 7 bases line up with TRBD1. J lost 3 bases, V lost 3 bases, and 2 bases had no gene match. Germline V gives CDR1 SGDLS, CDR2 YYNGEE. This CDR3 contains 13 residues.

This CDR3 reads CASSDGRYRGRNTGELFF. As DNA, the CDR3 is TGTGCCAGCAGCGACGGACGGTACAGGGGGCGGAACACCGGGGAGCTGTTTTTT. The chain couples TRBV7-9 to TRBJ2-2; 9 bases are shared with TRBD1. V was pared by 5 bases and J by 1 base, with 11 bases of the junction left unmatched. The length of the CDR3 is 18 residues. Germline V gene sequence: CDR1 SEHNR, CDR2 FQNEAQ (reference sequence).

This clone was recorded a few times. The chain is built from TRBV2 and TRBJ2-3; D is uncertain. There are 14 residues in the CDR3. The V gene's germline CDR1 is SNHLY and CDR2 FYNNEI. Trimming removed 1 base from V and 1 base from J, with 6 bases in between. CDR3 residues: CASSEVARTDTQYF. CDR3 DNA sequence: TGTGCCAGCAGTGAAGTAGCCCGCACAGATACGCAGTATTTT.